This TCR beta chain was sequenced during a study of T-cell reconstitution after alpha-beta-depleted transplantation in children. Looked up from germline, CDR1 is SGDLS and CDR2 is YYNGEE. Trimming cost V 0 bases and J 0 bases, with 8 bases left between them. The CDR3 sequence is 15 residues long. A TCRbeta library incorporating unique molecular identifiers was prepared. MiXCR, applied by TCRdb to the PCR reads, yields one record per CDR3 protein. The sample shows roughly 500,000 distinct CDR3 sequences, under 15% of them seen only once. This sample comprised PBMCs from the stem cell graft donor, obtained from the stem cell graft. This TCR was recovered from a human donor who donated a stem cell graft to a child with combined immunodeficiency. The chain joins TRBV9 to TRBJ2-3; D unresolved. The CDR3 DNA reads TGTGCCAGCAGCGTAGTTACCAGCAGCACAGATACGCAGTATTTT. It is translated as CASSVVTSSTDTQYF.